This T cell receptor (beta chain) was captured in a study of beta chain features in type 1 diabetes. The authors reverse transcribed all of the isolated RNA, so sequencing captured expressed TCRB transcripts. Repertoires were generated with immunoSEQ multiplex PCR, while TCRdb's copy carries only in-frame clones and drops some. This table has about 620,000 clones, around 15% appearing once. The CDR3 has 16 amino acids. Germline loops: CDR1 SGHAT, CDR2 FQNNGV. Trimming shortened V by 5 bases and J by 2 bases, and 17 bases separated the two germline ends. Sorting based on CD45RO/CCR7/CD25/CD127/CD95/CD27 separated CD4+ naive, central memory, regulatory and stem cell-like memory cells. This clone has just a few counts.

The clonotype was recovered from a man in his late teens or twenties in good health. Sequenced input: naive CD4+ T cells from blood. J is TRBJ2-3 and V is TRBV11-2, with D possibly being TRBD2 (6 bases). The CDR3 DNA sequence: TGTGCCAGCAGCCAATCTAGCGCAGGAGCCACAGATACGCAGTATTTT. Its translation: CASSQSSAGATDTQYF.